This note documents a single T cell receptor (beta chain) sequence. The sample is drawn from a study of cytomegalovirus exposure and HLA in healthy donors. Per the germline V gene, CDR1 is MNHEY and CDR2 is SVGAGI. Trimming shortened V by 0 bases and J by 6 bases, and 9 bases separated the two germline ends. The length of the CDR3 is 13 residues. Method: immunoSEQ multiplex PCR; TCRdb's copy keeps in-frame clones and lacks some. Here the sample spans about 73,000 clones, roughly 90% being singletons. This TCR was sampled from a woman younger than 35 in good health and CMV-seropositive. Sequencing input: PBMCs. V gene TRBV6-5 combines with J gene TRBJ2-7; no firm D call. DNA for the CDR3: TGTGCCAGCAGTTACTCGAATCACTTCGAGCAGTACTTC. Amino acid sequence: CASSYSNHFEQYF.